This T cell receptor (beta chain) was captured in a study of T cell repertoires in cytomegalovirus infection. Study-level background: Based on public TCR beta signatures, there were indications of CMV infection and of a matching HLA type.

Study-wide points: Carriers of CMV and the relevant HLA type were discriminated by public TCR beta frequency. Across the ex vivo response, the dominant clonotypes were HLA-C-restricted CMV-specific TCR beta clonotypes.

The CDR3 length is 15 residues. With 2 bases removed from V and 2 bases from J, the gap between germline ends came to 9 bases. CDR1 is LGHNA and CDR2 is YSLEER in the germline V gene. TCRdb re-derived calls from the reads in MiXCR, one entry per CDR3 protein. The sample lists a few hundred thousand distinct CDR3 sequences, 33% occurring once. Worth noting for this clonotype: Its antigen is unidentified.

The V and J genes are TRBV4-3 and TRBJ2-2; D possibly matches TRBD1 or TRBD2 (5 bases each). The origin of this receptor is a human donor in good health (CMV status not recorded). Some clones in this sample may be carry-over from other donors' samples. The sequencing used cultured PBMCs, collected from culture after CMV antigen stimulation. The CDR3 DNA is TGCGCCAGCAGCCAACAACGGGACAACACCGGGGAGCTGTTTTTT. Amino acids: CASSQQRDNTGELFF.